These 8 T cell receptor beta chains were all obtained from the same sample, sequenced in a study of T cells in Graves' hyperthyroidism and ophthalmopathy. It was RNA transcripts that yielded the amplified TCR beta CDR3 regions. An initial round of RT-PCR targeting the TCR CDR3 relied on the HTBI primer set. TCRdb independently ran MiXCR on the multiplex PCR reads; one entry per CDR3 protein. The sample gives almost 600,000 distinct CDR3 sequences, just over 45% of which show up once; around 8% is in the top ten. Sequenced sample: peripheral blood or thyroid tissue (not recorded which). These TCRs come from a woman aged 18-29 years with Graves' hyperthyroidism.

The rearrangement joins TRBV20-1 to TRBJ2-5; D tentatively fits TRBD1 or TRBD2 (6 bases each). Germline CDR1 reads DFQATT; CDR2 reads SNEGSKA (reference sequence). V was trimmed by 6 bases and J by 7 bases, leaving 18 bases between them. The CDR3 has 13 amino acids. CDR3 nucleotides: TGCAGTGCGACGGTGGGGGGCCGGGTGACCCAGTACTTC. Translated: CSATVGGRVTQYF.

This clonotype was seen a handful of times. The CDR3 region is CASSLGSSYTQYF. The DNA for the CDR3 is TGTGCCAGCAGCTTAGGTAGCAGTTATACGCAGTATTTT. The J gene is TRBJ2-3, the V gene TRBV11-2; no clear D gene. Trimming stripped 1 base from V and 7 bases from J, with 9 bases between. CDR1 and CDR2 (germline): SGHAT, FQNNGV. This CDR3 has 13 residues.

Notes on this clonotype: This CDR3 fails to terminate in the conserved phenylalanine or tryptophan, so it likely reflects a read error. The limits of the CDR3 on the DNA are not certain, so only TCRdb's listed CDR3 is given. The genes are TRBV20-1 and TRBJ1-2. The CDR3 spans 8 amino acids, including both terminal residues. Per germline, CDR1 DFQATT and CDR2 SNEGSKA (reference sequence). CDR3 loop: CSAWSYSL.

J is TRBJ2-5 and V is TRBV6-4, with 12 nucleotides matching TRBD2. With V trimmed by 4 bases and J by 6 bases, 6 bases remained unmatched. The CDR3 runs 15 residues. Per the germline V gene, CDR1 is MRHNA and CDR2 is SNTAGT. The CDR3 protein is CASSGLAGDVKTQYF. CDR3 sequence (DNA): TGTGCCAGCAGTGGACTAGCGGGAGATGTAAAGACCCAGTACTTC.

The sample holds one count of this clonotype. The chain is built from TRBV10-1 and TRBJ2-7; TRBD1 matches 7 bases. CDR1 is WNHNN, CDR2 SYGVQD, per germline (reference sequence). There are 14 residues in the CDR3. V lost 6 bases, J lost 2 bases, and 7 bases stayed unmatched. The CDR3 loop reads CASRGQTRTYEQYF. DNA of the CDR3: TGCGCCAGCAGGGGACAGACCAGAACCTACGAGCAGTACTTC.

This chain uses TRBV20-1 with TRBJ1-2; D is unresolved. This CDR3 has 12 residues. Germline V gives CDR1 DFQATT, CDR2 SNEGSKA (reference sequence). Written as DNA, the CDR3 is TGCAGCACTGACGACCGACGCTATGGCTACACCTTC. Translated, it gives CSTDDRRYGYTF.

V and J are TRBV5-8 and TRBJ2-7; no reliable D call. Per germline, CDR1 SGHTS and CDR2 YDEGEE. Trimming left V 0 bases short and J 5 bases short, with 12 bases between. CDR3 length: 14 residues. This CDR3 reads CASSLARALHEQYF. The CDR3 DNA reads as TGTGCCAGCAGCTTGGCCCGGGCCCTCCACGAGCAGTACTTC.

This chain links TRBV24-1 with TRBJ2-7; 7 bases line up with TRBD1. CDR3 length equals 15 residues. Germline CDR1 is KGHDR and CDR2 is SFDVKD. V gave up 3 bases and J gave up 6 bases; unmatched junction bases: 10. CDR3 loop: CATSDHRDSAAEQYF. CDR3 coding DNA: TGTGCCACCAGTGATCACCGGGACAGTGCCGCCGAGCAGTACTTC.